The clone carrying this TCR beta chain has only one observation. Its specificity is unknown. These data originate in a study of T cell responses to AZD1222 COVID-19 vaccine. Overall study findings and caveats: Two AZD1222 administrations were followed by greater Spike-specific TCR breadth and depth. AZD1222 recipients seropositive at baseline numbered only 5 or 6. After the peak T cell response, and only then, were repertoires sampled.

The J segment lost 7 bases and the V segment lost 4 bases, leaving 8 bases of the junction unmatched. The CDR3 runs 14 residues. Germline V lookup: CDR1 SNHLY, CDR2 FYNNEI. Libraries were prepared by immunoSEQ multiplex PCR; TCRdb keeps only in-frame clonotypes and omits some of them. The sample holds about 270,000 clones, 94% seen once. Sequencing was performed on peripheral blood, taken 28 days after the second AZD1222 dose. This sequence originates from an adult who received the AZD1222 COVID-19 vaccine. The genes are TRBV2 and TRBJ1-1; 8 nucleotides line up with TRBD1. The CDR3 region is CASSGRTGIIEAFF. CDR3 nucleotides: TGTGCCAGCAGTGGAAGGACAGGGATTATTGAAGCTTTCTTT.